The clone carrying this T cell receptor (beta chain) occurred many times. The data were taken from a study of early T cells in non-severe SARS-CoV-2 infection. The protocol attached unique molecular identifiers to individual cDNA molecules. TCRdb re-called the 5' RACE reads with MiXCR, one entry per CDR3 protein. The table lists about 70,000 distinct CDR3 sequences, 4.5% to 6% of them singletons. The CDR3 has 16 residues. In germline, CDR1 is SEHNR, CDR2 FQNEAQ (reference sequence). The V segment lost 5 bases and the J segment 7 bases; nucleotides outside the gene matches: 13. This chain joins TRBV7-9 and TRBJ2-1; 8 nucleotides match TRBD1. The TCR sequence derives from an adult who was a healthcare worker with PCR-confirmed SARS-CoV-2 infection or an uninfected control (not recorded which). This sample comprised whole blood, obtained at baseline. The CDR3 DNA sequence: TGTGCCAGCAGCCGCCGGACAGGGACCGGTGAGAATGAGCAGTTCTTC. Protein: CASSRRTGTGENEQFF.